This T cell receptor (beta chain) originates from a study of identical twins. Study findings and constraints: Out-of-frame TCR alpha sharing in monozygotic twins exceeded recombination model predictions. In drawing conclusions, the study used cross-sectional statistical analysis and did not follow the same donors.

This CDR3 is 16 amino acids long. CDR1 and CDR2 from the germline V gene are SGHTA and FQGNSA. V shed 2 bases and J 4 bases; nucleotides not matched to a gene: 5. Many counts were recorded for this clonotype. Its antigen is as yet unknown. Each CDR3 protein gets one entry after TCRdb re-called the 5' RACE reads with MiXCR. The repertoire holds around 680,000 distinct CDR3 sequences, 8.5% to 9.5% seen once, with 0.98% in the top ten. These same data were also listed under a study on yellow fever vaccine responses in identical twins.

Sequenced: PBMCs. The source is a woman aged 18-35 years in good health. The chain joins TRBV7-2 to TRBJ2-2, with TRBD2 matching over 9 bases. The CDR3 is CASSLSSGTSTGELFF. CDR3 DNA: TGTGCCAGCAGCTTATCTAGCGGGACATCCACCGGGGAGCTGTTTTTT.